This entry describes one T cell receptor beta chain. These data come from a study of blood T cell repertoires in COVID-19. For the study at large: Collection of acute and convalescent COVID-19 samples took place in the United States, Italy and Spain. PBMCs, B-cell-depleted T cells, or T cells provided the cDNA or gDNA that made up the material.

The authors' processing: Estimated nucleated cell counts came from reference gene primer amplification. The protocol was immunoSEQ multiplex PCR, while the TCRdb copy is restricted to in-frame clones and leaves out a portion. For V, J and clone size, that table is used; D and trimming come from the DNA. The profile shows about 100,000 clones, roughly 69% of them singletons. Trimming removed 4 bases at V and 10 bases at J, with 19 bases between. Per germline, CDR1 KGHDR and CDR2 SFDVKD. The CDR3 has 15 amino acids. The gene calls are TRBV24-1 and TRBJ2-1; maybe TRBD2 (6 bases). This clonotype was obtained from a man at least 80 years old with acute or convalescent COVID-19. Input material: peripheral blood. The CDR3 DNA is TGTGCCACCAGTGAGTCCATTAGCGGCCCGGGGGAGCAGTTCTTC. As protein: CATSESISGPGEQFF.